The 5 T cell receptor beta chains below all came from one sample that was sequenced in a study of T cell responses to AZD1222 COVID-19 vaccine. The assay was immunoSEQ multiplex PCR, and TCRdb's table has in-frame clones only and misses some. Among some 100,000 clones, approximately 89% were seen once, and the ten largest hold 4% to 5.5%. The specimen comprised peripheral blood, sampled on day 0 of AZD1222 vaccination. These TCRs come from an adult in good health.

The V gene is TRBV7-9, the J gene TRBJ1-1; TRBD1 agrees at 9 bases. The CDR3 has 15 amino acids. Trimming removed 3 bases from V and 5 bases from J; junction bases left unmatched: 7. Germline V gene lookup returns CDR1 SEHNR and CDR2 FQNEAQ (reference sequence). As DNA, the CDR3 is TGTGCCAGCAGCTTTAGGGGGACAGGGAGGACTGAAGCTTTCTTT. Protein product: CASSFRGTGRTEAFF.

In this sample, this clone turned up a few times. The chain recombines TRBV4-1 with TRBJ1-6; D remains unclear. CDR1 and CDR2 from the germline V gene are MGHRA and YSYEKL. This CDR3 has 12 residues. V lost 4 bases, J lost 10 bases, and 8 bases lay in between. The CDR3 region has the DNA TGCGCCAGCAGCCCCCTGGAATCACCCCTCCACTTT. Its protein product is CASSPLESPLHF.

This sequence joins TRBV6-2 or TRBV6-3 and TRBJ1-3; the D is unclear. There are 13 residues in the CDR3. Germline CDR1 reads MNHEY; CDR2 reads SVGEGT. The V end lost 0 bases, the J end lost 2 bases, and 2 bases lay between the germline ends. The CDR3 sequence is CASSYSPGNTIYF. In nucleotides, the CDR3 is TGTGCCAGCAGTTACTCTCCTGGAAACACCATATATTTT.

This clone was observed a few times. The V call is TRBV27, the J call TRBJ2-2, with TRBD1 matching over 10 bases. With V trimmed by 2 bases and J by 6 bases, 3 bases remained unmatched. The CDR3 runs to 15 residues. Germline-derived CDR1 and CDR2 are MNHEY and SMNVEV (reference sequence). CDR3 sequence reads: CASSLPGTGAGELFF. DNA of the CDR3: TGTGCCAGCAGTTTACCGGGGACAGGGGCCGGGGAGCTGTTTTTT.

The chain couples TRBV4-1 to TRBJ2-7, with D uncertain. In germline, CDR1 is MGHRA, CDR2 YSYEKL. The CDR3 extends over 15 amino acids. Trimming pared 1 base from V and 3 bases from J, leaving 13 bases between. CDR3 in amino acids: CASSQAEREDYEQYF. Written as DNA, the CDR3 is TGCGCCAGCAGCCAAGCCGAAAGGGAAGACTACGAGCAGTACTTC.